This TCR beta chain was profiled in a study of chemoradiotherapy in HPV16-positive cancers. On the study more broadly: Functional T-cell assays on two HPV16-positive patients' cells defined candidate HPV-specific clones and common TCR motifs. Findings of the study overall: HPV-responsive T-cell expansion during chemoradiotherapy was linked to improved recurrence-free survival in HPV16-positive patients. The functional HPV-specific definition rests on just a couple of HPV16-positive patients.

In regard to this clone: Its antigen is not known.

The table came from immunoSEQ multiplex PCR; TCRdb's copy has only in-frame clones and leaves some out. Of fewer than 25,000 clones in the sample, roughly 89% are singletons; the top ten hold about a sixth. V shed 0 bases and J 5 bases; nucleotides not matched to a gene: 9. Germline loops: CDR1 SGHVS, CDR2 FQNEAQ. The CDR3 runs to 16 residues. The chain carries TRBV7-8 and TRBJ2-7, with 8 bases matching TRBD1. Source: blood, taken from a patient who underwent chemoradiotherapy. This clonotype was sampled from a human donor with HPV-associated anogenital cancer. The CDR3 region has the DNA TGTGCCAGCAGCTTAGCGGGAAGCAGGGGGCTGAACGAGCAGTACTTC. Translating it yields CASSLAGSRGLNEQYF.